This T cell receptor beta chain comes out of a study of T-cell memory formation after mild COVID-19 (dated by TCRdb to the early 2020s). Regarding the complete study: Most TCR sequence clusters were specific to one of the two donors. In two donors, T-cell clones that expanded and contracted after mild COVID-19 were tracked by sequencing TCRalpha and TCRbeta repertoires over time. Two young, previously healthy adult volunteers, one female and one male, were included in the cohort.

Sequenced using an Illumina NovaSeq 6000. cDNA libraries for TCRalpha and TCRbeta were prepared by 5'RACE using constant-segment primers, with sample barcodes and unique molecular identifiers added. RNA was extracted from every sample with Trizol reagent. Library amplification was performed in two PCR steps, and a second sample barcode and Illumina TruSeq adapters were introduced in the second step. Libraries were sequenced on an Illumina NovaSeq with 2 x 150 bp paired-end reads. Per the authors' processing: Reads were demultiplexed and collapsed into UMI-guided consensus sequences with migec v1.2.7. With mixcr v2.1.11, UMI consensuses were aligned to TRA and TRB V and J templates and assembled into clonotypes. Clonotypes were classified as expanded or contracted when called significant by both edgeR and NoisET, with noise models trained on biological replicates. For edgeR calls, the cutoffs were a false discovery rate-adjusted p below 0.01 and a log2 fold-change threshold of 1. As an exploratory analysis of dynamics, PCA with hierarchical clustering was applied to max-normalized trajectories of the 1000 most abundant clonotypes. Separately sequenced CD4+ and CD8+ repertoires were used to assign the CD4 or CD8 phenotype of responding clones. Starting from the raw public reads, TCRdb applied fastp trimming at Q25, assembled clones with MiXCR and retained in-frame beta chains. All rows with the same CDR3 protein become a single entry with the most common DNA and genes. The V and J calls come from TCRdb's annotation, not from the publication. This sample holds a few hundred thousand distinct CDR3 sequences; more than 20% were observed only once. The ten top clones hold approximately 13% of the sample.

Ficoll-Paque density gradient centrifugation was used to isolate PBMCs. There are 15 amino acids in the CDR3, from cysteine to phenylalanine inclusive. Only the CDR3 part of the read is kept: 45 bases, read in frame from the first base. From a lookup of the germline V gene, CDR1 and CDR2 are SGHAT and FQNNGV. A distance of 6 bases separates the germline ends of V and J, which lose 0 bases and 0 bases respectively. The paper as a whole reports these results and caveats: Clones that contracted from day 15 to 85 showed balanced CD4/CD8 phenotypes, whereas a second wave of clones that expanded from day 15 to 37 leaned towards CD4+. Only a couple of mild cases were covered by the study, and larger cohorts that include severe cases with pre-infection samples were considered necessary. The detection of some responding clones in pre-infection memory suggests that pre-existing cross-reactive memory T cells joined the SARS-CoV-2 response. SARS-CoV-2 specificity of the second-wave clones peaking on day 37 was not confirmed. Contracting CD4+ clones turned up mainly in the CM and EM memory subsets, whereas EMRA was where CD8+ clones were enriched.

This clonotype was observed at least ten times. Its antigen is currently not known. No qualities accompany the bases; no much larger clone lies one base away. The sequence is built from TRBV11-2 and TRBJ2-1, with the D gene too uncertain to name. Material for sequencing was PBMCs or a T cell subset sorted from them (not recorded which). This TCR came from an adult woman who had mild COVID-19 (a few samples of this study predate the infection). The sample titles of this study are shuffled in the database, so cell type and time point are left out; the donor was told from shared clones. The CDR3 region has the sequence CASSLDLSSYNEQFF. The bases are TGTGCCAGCAGCTTAGATCTGAGCTCCTACAATGAGCAGTTCTTC.